The rows below give T cell receptor beta chains drawn from one sample of a study of cytomegalovirus exposure and HLA in healthy donors. This table comes from immunoSEQ multiplex PCR, and its TCRdb copy is limited to in-frame clones, with some not included. Among approximately 150,000 clones, roughly 75% were seen once, and the ten largest hold 10% to 12%. Sequencing input: PBMCs. The origin of the receptors is a man aged 18 to 29 in good health and CMV-seropositive. The CDR3 runs from the conserved cysteine through the conserved F or W. The D gene is left open where the match is weak. For some rows the clone size is stated as once, few or many, or as a class when expanded; others skip it.

abundance: once; v_gene: TRBV7-6; j_gene: TRBJ2-1; d_gene: TRBD2; CDR3aa: CASSATLAGVGYNEQFF; CDR3nt: TGTGCCAGCAGCGCCACCTTAGCGGGAGTGGGCTACAATGAGCAGTTCTTC
abundance: NA; v_gene: TRBV27; j_gene: TRBJ2-7; d_gene: NA; CDR3aa: CASSPHTPYEQYF; CDR3nt: TGTGCCAGCAGTCCCCACACCCCCTACGAGCAGTACTTC
abundance: NA; v_gene: TRBV28; j_gene: TRBJ2-5; d_gene: TRBD2; CDR3aa: CASRLLGLVSAQETQYF; CDR3nt: TGTGCCAGCCGTTTATTAGGACTAGTGAGTGCGCAAGAGACCCAGTACTTC
abundance: few; v_gene: TRBV27; j_gene: TRBJ2-3; d_gene: NA; CDR3aa: CASSFRIPGLSSTDTQYF; CDR3nt: TGTGCCAGCAGTTTCCGGATACCGGGACTCTCTAGCACAGATACGCAGTATTTT
abundance: NA; v_gene: TRBV29-1; j_gene: TRBJ2-1; d_gene: TRBD2; CDR3aa: CSVDAGGVDEQFF; CDR3nt: TGCAGCGTTGACGCGGGGGGCGTCGATGAGCAGTTCTTC
abundance: NA; v_gene: TRBV30; j_gene: TRBJ2-7; d_gene: TRBD1; CDR3aa: CAWSVQGNEQYF; CDR3nt: TGTGCCTGGAGTGTACAGGGGAACGAGCAGTACTTC
abundance: NA; v_gene: TRBV30; j_gene: TRBJ1-3; d_gene: NA; CDR3aa: CAWSWGPTGNTIYF; CDR3nt: TGTGCCTGGAGTTGGGGGCCTACTGGAAACACCATATATTTT
abundance: NA; v_gene: TRBV13; j_gene: TRBJ2-7; d_gene: NA; CDR3aa: CASSSAGRTYEQYF; CDR3nt: TGTGCCAGCAGCTCCGCGGGACGGACCTACGAGCAGTACTTC
abundance: NA; v_gene: TRBV15; j_gene: TRBJ2-4; d_gene: TRBD1; CDR3aa: CATSRVTGEANIQYF; CDR3nt: TGTGCCACCAGCAGAGTGACAGGGGAGGCAAACATTCAGTACTTC
abundance: once; v_gene: TRBV7-2; j_gene: TRBJ2-7; d_gene: NA; CDR3aa: CASSPGARRDEQYF; CDR3nt: TGTGCCAGCAGCCCCGGAGCTAGACGAGACGAGCAGTACTTC
abundance: NA; v_gene: TRBV5-1; j_gene: TRBJ2-1; d_gene: TRBD1; CDR3aa: CASSGGTGYNEQFF; CDR3nt: TGCGCCAGCTCCGGAGGGACAGGTTACAATGAGCAGTTCTTC
abundance: NA; v_gene: TRBV12-5; j_gene: TRBJ2-5; d_gene: TRBD2; CDR3aa: CAISGSEGTQYF; CDR3nt: TGTGCTATTAGCGGGAGTGAGGGGACCCAGTACTTC
abundance: NA; v_gene: TRBV30; j_gene: TRBJ2-5; d_gene: TRBD2; CDR3aa: CAWSVRLAVGETQYF; CDR3nt: TGTGCCTGGAGTGTACGACTAGCCGTGGGAGAGACCCAGTACTTC